Listed here are 32 T cell receptor beta chains from one sample, sequenced in a study of blood T cell repertoires in COVID-19. Sequencing was performed with immunoSEQ multiplex PCR; in TCRdb, only in-frame clones are kept and a portion is missing. The sample has about 320,000 clones, 90% seen once. Sequencing input: PBMCs or T cells enriched from blood (not recorded which). These receptors all come from a woman aged 30 to 39 who had been exposed to COVID-19.

This chain joins TRBV12-3 or TRBV12-4 and TRBJ2-7; maybe TRBD1 (6 bases). CDR3 length: 12 amino acids. V gave up 4 bases and J gave up 6 bases, with 10 bases separating them. The CDR3 bases are TGTGCCAGCAGTTCCAGGGGTGGCGAGCAGTACTTC. The encoded protein is CASSSRGGEQYF.

V and J are TRBV19 and TRBJ2-1, with TRBD1 as a possible D gene (5 bases). Trimming removed 3 bases at V and 5 bases at J, with 8 bases between. Germline CDR1 is LNHDA and CDR2 is SQIVND (reference sequence). This CDR3 is built from 13 residues. Here the CDR3 DNA reads TGTGCCAGTAGTATCGACAGTAACAATGAGCAGTTCTTC. This sequence encodes CASSIDSNNEQFF.

This rearrangement joins TRBV7-8 to TRBJ2-2, with D possibly TRBD2 on 5 matching bases. The germline V and J ends were trimmed by 2 bases and 14 bases, with 30 bases remaining between them. CDR1 and CDR2 (germline): SGHVS, FQNEAQ. CDR3 size: 18 residues. The CDR3 is CASSLNRETDILTGSLFF. CDR3 bases: TGTGCCAGCAGCTTAAACCGGGAAACAGACATACTGACGGGGAGTCTGTTTTTT.

The genes are TRBV24-1 and TRBJ1-2, with D uncertain. Trimming cost V 3 bases and J 0 bases, with 7 bases left between them. The CDR3 is 14 residues long. CDR1 is KGHDR, CDR2 SFDVKD, per germline. The CDR3 DNA is TGTGCCACCAGTGATACAGACACTAACTATGGCTACACCTTC. This sequence encodes CATSDTDTNYGYTF.

The rearrangement joins TRBV28 to TRBJ1-2; 9 nucleotides line up with TRBD1. With V trimmed by 7 bases and J by 3 bases, 9 bases remained unmatched. The V gene's germline CDR1 is MDHEN and CDR2 SYDVKM. This CDR3 has 15 amino acids. CDR3 residues: CASTFGDRDDYGYTF. The CDR3 DNA follows: TGTGCCAGCACCTTCGGGGACAGGGACGACTATGGCTACACCTTC.

This sequence joins TRBV4-3 and TRBJ1-6; D unclear. The CDR3 is 18 residues long. CDR1 is LGHNA and CDR2 is YSLEER in the germline V gene. Trimming removed 0 bases from V and 0 bases from J, with 12 bases in between. DNA for the CDR3: TGCGCCAGCAGCCAAGAGATTGTTATCAGCTCCTATAATTCACCCCTCCACTTT. Its protein product is CASSQEIVISSYNSPLHF.

This sequence joins TRBV11-3 and TRBJ2-3; TRBD2 agrees at 11 bases. The CDR3 has 15 amino acids. The trim removed 8 bases at V and 1 base at J, leaving 5 bases unmatched. The germline CDR1 and CDR2 sequences are SGHNT and YENEEA. The chain's CDR3 is CASSWGLAGTDTQYF. CDR3 bases: TGTGCCAGCTCGTGGGGACTAGCGGGCACAGATACGCAGTATTTT.

The chain joins TRBV4-2 to TRBJ1-1; D is possibly TRBD1 (6 bases). Germline V gene lookup returns CDR1 LGHNA and CDR2 YNFKEQ. This CDR3 spans 15 amino acids. V was clipped by 4 bases and J by 3 bases, with 15 bases between them. For the CDR3, the DNA is TGTGCCAGCAGCCGGGCGATAGGGGGGGACACTGAAGCTTTCTTT. It is translated as CASSRAIGGDTEAFF.

As regards this clone: The same CDR3 can be traced to other DNA sequences in this sample. The chain couples TRBV3-1 (or the pseudogene TRBV3-2) to TRBJ1-2; no clear D. V shed 4 bases and J shed 8 bases, with 8 bases lying between them. The CDR3 is made up of 11 amino acids. Germline V gene sequence: CDR1 LGHDT, CDR2 YNNKEL (reference sequence). The CDR3, as DNA: TGTGCCAGCAGCCTCGGCGGAGGCTACACCTTC. As protein: CASSLGGGYTF.

The chain joins TRBV7-2 to TRBJ2-1; 7 nucleotides line up with TRBD2. CDR1 SGHTA and CDR2 FQGNSA come from the germline V gene. V gave up 2 bases and J gave up 3 bases; unmatched junction bases: 7. The CDR3 length is 16 residues. CDR3 residues: CASSLRLATDYNEQFF. The CDR3 DNA sequence: TGTGCCAGCAGCTTAAGACTAGCTACAGACTACAATGAGCAGTTCTTC.

CDR3 region: CASSPLPGQSSRVPKAFF. The DNA for the CDR3 is TGTGCCAGTAGTCCTCTTCCGGGACAGAGCTCACGGGTCCCTAAAGCTTTCTTT. The chain couples TRBV19 to TRBJ1-1; 7 bases fit TRBD1. The V and J ends lost 5 bases and 9 bases, in that order; junction bases with no gene match: 24. In germline, CDR1 is LNHDA, CDR2 SQIVND (reference sequence). CDR3 size: 18 residues.

The chain links TRBV5-6 to TRBJ1-2, with TRBD1 matching over 8 bases. CDR3 length equals 17 residues. V lost 0 bases to trimming and J lost 3 bases; unmatched junction nucleotides: 10. Germline CDR1 SGHDT, CDR2 YYEEEE. The CDR3 loop reads CASSLANRGKFYYGYTF. For the CDR3, the DNA is TGTGCCAGCAGCTTGGCCAACAGGGGGAAATTTTACTATGGCTACACCTTC.

The CDR3 sequence: CASSSYESVNYGYTF. Here the CDR3 DNA reads TGCGCCAGCAGCTCCTATGAGTCGGTTAACTATGGCTACACCTTC. V is TRBV5-1 and J is TRBJ1-2; unclear D gene. Trimming pared 3 bases from V and 1 base from J, leaving 13 bases between. Per germline, CDR1 SGHRS and CDR2 YFSETQ. The CDR3 contains 15 residues.

The rearrangement uses TRBV19 and TRBJ1-2, with a weak D call TRBD1 (5 bases). Germline-derived CDR1 and CDR2 are LNHDA and SQIVND (reference sequence). The germline V and J ends were trimmed by 7 bases and 4 bases, with 16 bases remaining between them. The CDR3 has 14 residues. The CDR3 DNA is TGTGCCAGTACCCCATCGACAGTGGCCTATGGCTACACCTTC. Translating gives CASTPSTVAYGYTF. Full variable domain (missing parts from reference TRBV19 and TRBJ1-2): DGGITQSPKYLFRKEGQNVTLSCEQNLNHDAMYWYRQDPGQGLRLIYYSQIVNDFQKGDIAEGYSVSREKKESFPLTVTSAQKNPTAFYLCASTPSTVAYGYTFGSGTRLTVV.

The chain links TRBV2 to TRBJ1-5, with D perhaps matching TRBD1 (5 bases). Trimming removed 0 bases at V and 9 bases at J, with 12 bases between. The CDR3 runs 14 residues. CDR1 is SNHLY, CDR2 FYNNEI, per germline. This CDR3 is CASSEAGPGGPQHF. As DNA, the CDR3 is TGTGCCAGCAGTGAAGCGGGACCGGGGGGGCCCCAGCATTTT.

The rearrangement links TRBV6-6 to TRBJ2-2, with D maybe TRBD2 (7 bases). CDR1 MNHNY and CDR2 SVGAGI come from the germline V gene (reference sequence). The V and J ends lost 7 bases and 6 bases respectively, with 15 bases between them. There are 14 residues in the CDR3. The CDR3 spells CASIQREGAGELFF. CDR3 bases: TGTGCCAGCATCCAAAGGGAGGGGGCCGGGGAGCTGTTTTTT.

With respect to this clone: Other DNA sequences within the sample encode an identical CDR3. The V gene is TRBV5-1, the J gene TRBJ2-5; 9 bases match TRBD1. CDR1 is SGHRS, CDR2 YFSETQ, per germline. The V and J ends lost 0 bases and 4 bases, in that order; junction bases with no gene match: 1. The CDR3 runs 14 residues. CDR3 residues: CASSLGTGAETQYF. CDR3 DNA: TGCGCCAGCAGCTTGGGGACAGGGGCAGAGACCCAGTACTTC.

This clone was picked up one time. The sample has other DNA sequences that encode this CDR3 too. The chain combines TRBV5-1 with TRBJ2-5, with D unclear. This CDR3 is 14 amino acids long. V gave up 2 bases and J gave up 2 bases, with 10 bases separating them. The germline CDR1 and CDR2 sequences are SGHRS and YFSETQ. CDR3 loop: CASSFPGQQETQYF. In DNA, the CDR3 is TGCGCCAGCAGCTTCCCAGGCCAGCAAGAGACCCAGTACTTC.

This clone has only one observation. CDR3 bases: TGTGCCAGCAGTTATGTAAGCACAGATACGCAGTATTTT. It is translated as CASSYVSTDTQYF. This sequence joins TRBV6-1 and TRBJ2-3; D is unclear. With 5 bases removed from V and 0 bases from J, the gap between germline ends came to 6 bases. The CDR3 is 13 amino acids. Germline V gives CDR1 MNHNS, CDR2 SASEGT.

The chain combines TRBV14 with TRBJ2-3; TRBD1 matches 7 bases. V trimming: 4 bases; J trimming: 2 bases; junction bases outside the gene matches: 6. Germline V lookup: CDR1 SGHDN, CDR2 FVKESK. The CDR3 runs 15 residues. CDR3 sequence reads: CASSRGRGYTDTQYF. The CDR3 DNA follows: TGTGCCAGCAGCCGCGGCAGGGGGTACACAGATACGCAGTATTTT. Full variable domain (missing parts from reference TRBV14 and TRBJ2-3): EAGVTQFPSHSVIEKGQTVTLRCDPISGHDNLYWYRRVMGKEIKFLLHFVKESKQDESGMPNNRFLAERTGGTYSTLKVQPAELEDSGVYFCASSRGRGYTDTQYFGPGTRLTVL.

V is TRBV7-2 and J is TRBJ2-1, with D possibly TRBD1 on 5 matching bases. Germline CDR1 and CDR2: SGHTA and FQGNSA. The CDR3 runs to 15 residues. V was shortened by 3 bases and J by 3 bases, with 12 bases between the two germline ends. CDR3 protein: CASSFLVDSYNEQFF. DNA of the CDR3: TGTGCCAGCAGCTTTTTAGTTGACAGCTACAATGAGCAGTTCTTC.

The rearrangement links TRBV11-2 to TRBJ1-4, with 8 positions matching TRBD1. The CDR3 loop spans 17 amino acids. Germline CDR1 and CDR2: SGHAT and FQNNGV. V gave up 1 base and J gave up 0 bases; unmatched junction bases: 4. This chain's CDR3 is CASSLVGQGTTNEKLFF. CDR3 sequence (DNA): TGTGCCAGCAGCTTAGTTGGACAGGGAACAACTAATGAAAAACTGTTTTTT.

This clone was counted a single time. The chain recombines TRBV6-5 with TRBJ1-1, with D possibly being TRBD1 (5 bases). CDR1 MNHEY and CDR2 SVGAGI come from the germline V gene. This CDR3 region has 13 residues. V lost 3 bases and J 8 bases, leaving 13 bases between the germline ends. Here the CDR3 reads CASSYFPGDEAFF. The DNA for the CDR3 is TGTGCCAGCAGTTATTTCCCGGGGGACGAAGCTTTCTTT.

On this clone itself: This specimen includes other DNA sequences encoding the same CDR3. The chain carries TRBV29-1 and TRBJ1-3; D gene unclear. V lost 4 bases and J lost 0, with 4 bases in between. The CDR3 has 12 residues. Per germline, CDR1 SQVTM and CDR2 ANQGSEA. CDR3 sequence: CSVVSSGNTIYF. Here the CDR3 DNA reads TGCAGCGTTGTTAGCTCTGGAAACACCATATATTTT.

DNA of the CDR3: TGTGCCAGTAGTATGTGGGGGCTCGCTGAAGCTTTCTTT. Its protein is CASSMWGLAEAFF. V gene TRBV19 combines with J gene TRBJ1-1; maybe TRBD1 (6 bases). In germline, CDR1 is LNHDA, CDR2 SQIVND (reference sequence). There are 13 residues in the CDR3. V was trimmed by 3 bases and J by 6 bases, leaving 11 bases between them.

The V call is TRBV11-3, the J call TRBJ1-1; 9 bases line up with TRBD1. The germline gives CDR1 SGHNT, CDR2 YENEEA. The CDR3 extends over 16 amino acids. V lost 0 bases and J lost 4; bases outside the gene matches: 6. The DNA of the CDR3 is TGTGCCAGCAGCTTAGACCGGACAGGGGAAGTCACTGAAGCTTTCTTT. This translates into CASSLDRTGEVTEAFF.

CDR3 protein: CSVEWFDRGPYTEAFF. CDR3 bases: TGCAGCGTTGAATGGTTTGACAGGGGGCCTTACACTGAAGCTTTCTTT. The V call is TRBV29-1, the J call TRBJ1-1, with TRBD1 identical over 10 bases. The CDR3 runs to 16 residues. The trim removed 2 bases at V and 3 bases at J, leaving 9 bases unmatched. Germline V lookup: CDR1 SQVTM, CDR2 ANQGSEA.

V is TRBV5-4 and J is TRBJ2-1, with D possibly TRBD2 on 5 matching bases. Germline V gene sequence: CDR1 SGHNT, CDR2 YYREEE (reference sequence). V lost 0 bases to trimming and J lost 0 bases, with 13 bases between them. This CDR3 comprises 17 residues. The CDR3 here is CASSLGLAAGSYNEQFF. The DNA for the CDR3 is TGTGCCAGCAGCTTGGGCCTTGCGGCGGGCTCCTACAATGAGCAGTTCTTC.

This clone was seen at least ten times. V gene TRBV4-3 combines with J gene TRBJ2-5; 8 bases fit TRBD1. CDR1 and CDR2 from the germline V gene are LGHNA and YSLEER. This CDR3 has 16 residues. V trimming: 2 bases; J trimming: 1 base; junction bases outside the gene matches: 6. The CDR3 nucleotides read TGCGCCAGCAGCCAAAATGGACAGGGCACCCAAGAGACCCAGTACTTC. This codes for CASSQNGQGTQETQYF.

This clone was seen more than once but under ten times. The CDR3 protein is CASSLDIAYEQYF. The DNA for the CDR3 is TGTGCCAGCTCACTGGACATTGCCTACGAGCAGTACTTC. This chain connects TRBV18 to TRBJ2-7; maybe TRBD1 (5 bases). From germline, CDR1 is KGHSH and CDR2 LQKENI. The CDR3 sequence is 13 residues long. V was clipped by 4 bases and J by 2 bases, with 9 bases between them.

V gene TRBV5-4 combines with J gene TRBJ1-6; D gene unclear. This CDR3 contains 13 residues. CDR1 SGHNT and CDR2 YYREEE come from the germline V gene (reference sequence). Trimming removed 0 bases from V and 10 bases from J, with 8 bases in between. In DNA form, the CDR3 reads TGTGCCAGCAGCTTGGACACCAACTCACCCCTCCACTTT. This translates into CASSLDTNSPLHF.

This clone was recorded only once. The chain uses TRBV19 and TRBJ2-7, with TRBD2 as a possible D gene (6 bases). V was pared by 5 bases and J by 3 bases, with 17 bases between. Germline CDR1 reads LNHDA; CDR2 reads SQIVND (reference sequence). The CDR3 spans 15 residues. For the CDR3, the DNA is TGTGCCAGTAGTTGGGGTGGCGGGGCCAGCTACGAGCAGTACTTC. Translating gives CASSWGGGASYEQYF. The full variable domain, its missing parts supplied by reference TRBV19 and TRBJ2-7, is DGGITQSPKYLFRKEGQNVTLSCEQNLNHDAMYWYRQDPGQGLRLIYYSQIVNDFQKGDIAEGYSVSREKKESFPLTVTSAQKNPTAFYLCASSWGGGASYEQYFGPGTRLTVT.